The rows below give T cell receptor beta chains drawn from one sample of a study of glioma-infiltrating T cells after dendritic cell vaccination. Assay: immunoSEQ multiplex PCR; the TCRdb copy retains only in-frame clones and omits some. The sample contains 75,000 to 100,000 clones, 75% to 85% of which appear only once. The material sequenced was blood, taken before dendritic cell vaccination. The receptors originated from a human donor with glioblastoma. The CDR3 runs from the conserved cysteine through the conserved F or W. Each record gives: CDR3 DNA, CDR3 protein, D gene, clone size, V gene, J gene. The D gene is left open where the match is weak. The size entry is marked missing in some rows and otherwise reads once, few, many or a size class.

cdr3_nt: TGTGCCAGCAGCTTAGATCTTAACAATTACGAGCAGTACTTC
cdr3_aa: CASSLDLNNYEQYF
d_call: .
clone_size: .
v_call: TRBV11-2
j_call: TRBJ2-7

cdr3_nt: TGTGCCAGCAGCCCTCGACAGAAAGTGAACACTGAAGCTTTCTTT
cdr3_aa: CASSPRQKVNTEAFF
d_call: .
clone_size: .
v_call: TRBV7-9
j_call: TRBJ1-1

cdr3_nt: TGCGCCAGCAGCCCGGGAGGGGCGTGGGAGCAGTTCTTC
cdr3_aa: CASSPGGAWEQFF
d_call: TRBD2
clone_size: .
v_call: TRBV5-1
j_call: TRBJ2-1

cdr3_nt: TGTGCCATCAGTGAGTTAGGGGGCGCTGGGGTACTCAGAGGCTACACCTTC
cdr3_aa: CAISELGGAGVLRGYTF
d_call: TRBD1
clone_size: .
v_call: TRBV10-3
j_call: TRBJ1-2

cdr3_nt: TGTGCCAGCAGTCAGGTGGGCACCGGGGAGCTGTTTTTT
cdr3_aa: CASSQVGTGELFF
d_call: .
clone_size: .
v_call: TRBV6-6
j_call: TRBJ2-2

cdr3_nt: TGTGCCTGGAGTGTAGCCCCCCGAGAGACCCAGTACTTC
cdr3_aa: CAWSVAPRETQYF
d_call: .
clone_size: .
v_call: TRBV30
j_call: TRBJ2-5

cdr3_nt: TGTGCCACCAGCAGAGATCAACACAAGTGGCTGTTTTTT
cdr3_aa: CATSRDQHKWLFF
d_call: .
clone_size: few
v_call: TRBV15
j_call: TRBJ1-4

cdr3_nt: TGTGCCATCAGGGGGAGGGCTAGCGGCTACGAGCAGTACTTC
cdr3_aa: CAIRGRASGYEQYF
d_call: TRBD2
clone_size: .
v_call: TRBV10-3
j_call: TRBJ2-7

cdr3_nt: TGCGCCAGCAGTATAGCGACAGATACGCAGTATTTT
cdr3_aa: CASSIATDTQYF
d_call: .
clone_size: .
v_call: TRBV10-2
j_call: TRBJ2-3

cdr3_nt: TGTGCCAGCAGCCAAGAGGGGCTGACGCGAAGCTCCTATAATTCACCCCTCCACTTT
cdr3_aa: CASSQEGLTRSSYNSPLHF
d_call: .
clone_size: .
v_call: TRBV4-2
j_call: TRBJ1-6

cdr3_nt: TGTGCCAGCAGCTACTTTACAGGGCCCTACGAGCAGTACTTC
cdr3_aa: CASSYFTGPYEQYF
d_call: .
clone_size: .
v_call: TRBV14
j_call: TRBJ2-7

cdr3_nt: TGTGCCATCAGTGAAGTCGGACTTCAGGCCCAGCATTTT
cdr3_aa: CAISEVGLQAQHF
d_call: .
clone_size: few
v_call: TRBV10-3
j_call: TRBJ1-5

cdr3_nt: TGTGCCAGCTCACCAAGGGACAGACAAGAGACCCAGTACTTC
cdr3_aa: CASSPRDRQETQYF
d_call: TRBD1
clone_size: .
v_call: TRBV18
j_call: TRBJ2-5

cdr3_nt: TGTGCCAGCTCACCACCCGGCCTAGCGGGGGGGGATGAGCAGTTCTTC
cdr3_aa: CASSPPGLAGGDEQFF
d_call: TRBD2
clone_size: .
v_call: TRBV18
j_call: TRBJ2-1

cdr3_nt: TGTGCCTGGAGTTCTGGAGCGGCGACTGAAGCTTTCTTT
cdr3_aa: CAWSSGAATEAFF
d_call: .
clone_size: .
v_call: TRBV30
j_call: TRBJ1-1

cdr3_nt: TGTGCCAGCAGGGCCTCGGGTTTCTATGGCTACACCTTC
cdr3_aa: CASRASGFYGYTF
d_call: .
clone_size: .
v_call: TRBV6-1
j_call: TRBJ1-2

cdr3_nt: TGTGCCAGCAGCGATCGACTAGCGAGGACCGGGGAGCTGTTTTTT
cdr3_aa: CASSDRLARTGELFF
d_call: TRBD2
clone_size: .
v_call: TRBV5-6
j_call: TRBJ2-2

cdr3_nt: TGCGCCAGCAGCTTTAGCGGGAGTACTTACAATGAGCAGTTCTTC
cdr3_aa: CASSFSGSTYNEQFF
d_call: TRBD2
clone_size: .
v_call: TRBV5-1
j_call: TRBJ2-1

cdr3_nt: TGCGCCAGCAGCTTGGGACGGCTAGCGGGCGGGGATACGCAGTATTTT
cdr3_aa: CASSLGRLAGGDTQYF
d_call: TRBD2
clone_size: .
v_call: TRBV5-1
j_call: TRBJ2-3

cdr3_nt: TGTGCCTGGTCTTTCAGGGCGTCTGGAAACACCATATATTTT
cdr3_aa: CAWSFRASGNTIYF
d_call: .
clone_size: .
v_call: TRBV30
j_call: TRBJ1-3

cdr3_nt: TGTGCCAGCAAATCGACAGGGAACTCCTACGAGCAGTACTTC
cdr3_aa: CASKSTGNSYEQYF
d_call: TRBD1
clone_size: .
v_call: TRBV2
j_call: TRBJ2-7

cdr3_nt: TGTGCCAGCAGTTACTTAGATGGTGGCTACACCTTC
cdr3_aa: CASSYLDGGYTF
d_call: .
clone_size: .
v_call: TRBV6-6
j_call: TRBJ1-2

cdr3_nt: TGTGCCAGCTCACTACGGACAGACAAGAACACTGAAGCTTTCTTT
cdr3_aa: CASSLRTDKNTEAFF
d_call: .
clone_size: .
v_call: TRBV18
j_call: TRBJ1-1

cdr3_nt: TGTGCCAGCAGTTACTCGACAGGGATCGATCACTATGGCTACACCTTC
cdr3_aa: CASSYSTGIDHYGYTF
d_call: TRBD1
clone_size: .
v_call: TRBV6-6
j_call: TRBJ1-2

cdr3_nt: TGTGCCAGCTCACCACGAGGCATTGCGGGCAATGAGCAATTCTTC
cdr3_aa: CASSPRGIAGNEQFF
d_call: .
clone_size: .
v_call: TRBV18
j_call: TRBJ2-1

cdr3_nt: TGTGCCAGCAGCCTGGACAGGGGGCTGCATGGCTACACCTTC
cdr3_aa: CASSLDRGLHGYTF
d_call: TRBD1
clone_size: .
v_call: TRBV27
j_call: TRBJ1-2

cdr3_nt: TGCGCCAGCAGGGACCCGGGGGGGACCTACGAGCAGTACTTC
cdr3_aa: CASRDPGGTYEQYF
d_call: TRBD2
clone_size: .
v_call: TRBV5-1
j_call: TRBJ2-7

cdr3_nt: TGCAGTGTTACAAGGGGGACAGGGTGGTTCTTC
cdr3_aa: CSVTRGTGWFF
d_call: TRBD1
clone_size: .
v_call: TRBV20-1
j_call: TRBJ2-1

cdr3_nt: TGTGCCATCGTCACTAGCTACGAGCTGTTTTTT
cdr3_aa: CAIVTSYELFF
d_call: .
clone_size: .
v_call: TRBV15
j_call: TRBJ2-2

cdr3_nt: TGTGCCAGCAGTCAACAGGGGGCGGGAGCTTTCTTT
cdr3_aa: CASSQQGAGAFF
d_call: TRBD1
clone_size: .
v_call: TRBV28
j_call: TRBJ1-1

cdr3_nt: TGTGCCAGCAGCTTCGGGAAATTAAAAGAGACCCAGTACTTC
cdr3_aa: CASSFGKLKETQYF
d_call: .
clone_size: .
v_call: TRBV5-4
j_call: TRBJ2-5

cdr3_nt: TGTGCCAGCTTCTCGTGCCCCGGGGCAGGGACTGATTTCGACACTGAAGCTTTCTTT
cdr3_aa: CASFSCPGAGTDFDTEAFF
d_call: .
clone_size: .
v_call: TRBV7-3
j_call: TRBJ1-1

cdr3_nt: TGTGCCAGCAGCGAAGGCGCTCGGGTTGCTAATGAAAAACTGTTTTTT
cdr3_aa: CASSEGARVANEKLFF
d_call: .
clone_size: once
v_call: TRBV9
j_call: TRBJ1-4

cdr3_nt: TGTGCCAGCAGGAGGGACTATCCAACCGGGGAGCTGTTTTTT
cdr3_aa: CASRRDYPTGELFF
d_call: TRBD2
clone_size: .
v_call: TRBV2
j_call: TRBJ2-2

cdr3_nt: TGTGCCTGGAGTCCCTCTTACGAGCAGTACTTC
cdr3_aa: CAWSPSYEQYF
d_call: .
clone_size: .
v_call: TRBV30
j_call: TRBJ2-7

cdr3_nt: TGTGCCAGTAGTACGGGGTGGACTGAAGCTTTCTTT
cdr3_aa: CASSTGWTEAFF
d_call: .
clone_size: .
v_call: TRBV19
j_call: TRBJ1-1

cdr3_nt: TGTGCCAGCAGGGACTATCCCTACGAGCAGTACTTC
cdr3_aa: CASRDYPYEQYF
d_call: .
clone_size: few
v_call: TRBV2
j_call: TRBJ2-7

cdr3_nt: TGTGCCAGCCTAGCGGGAGCGGGTAATGAGCAGTTCTTC
cdr3_aa: CASLAGAGNEQFF
d_call: TRBD2
clone_size: .
v_call: TRBV6-1
j_call: TRBJ2-1

cdr3_nt: TGCGCCAGCAGCTTGAGGGTAAGGGGGACACGGAACACTGAAGCTTTCTTT
cdr3_aa: CASSLRVRGTRNTEAFF
d_call: .
clone_size: .
v_call: TRBV5-1
j_call: TRBJ1-1

cdr3_nt: TGTGCCAGCTCACCAAGGGGGCCGGACACCATATATTTT
cdr3_aa: CASSPRGPDTIYF
d_call: TRBD1
clone_size: .
v_call: TRBV18
j_call: TRBJ1-3

cdr3_nt: TGTGCCAGCAGTTGGACTAGCGGAGGCACAGATACGCAGTATTTT
cdr3_aa: CASSWTSGGTDTQYF
d_call: TRBD2
clone_size: .
v_call: TRBV6-5
j_call: TRBJ2-3

cdr3_nt: TGTGCCATCAGAGGAGGGGGGGCCGGGAATGAGCAGTTCTTC
cdr3_aa: CAIRGGGAGNEQFF
d_call: .
clone_size: once
v_call: TRBV10-3
j_call: TRBJ2-1

cdr3_nt: TGTGCCAGCTCATCGACAGGGGGCTCCGGCGAGCAGTACTTC
cdr3_aa: CASSSTGGSGEQYF
d_call: TRBD1
clone_size: .
v_call: TRBV18
j_call: TRBJ2-7

cdr3_nt: TGCGCCAGCAGCAAGGGACAGGGGAACTACGAGCAGTACTTC
cdr3_aa: CASSKGQGNYEQYF
d_call: TRBD1
clone_size: .
v_call: TRBV5-1
j_call: TRBJ2-7

cdr3_nt: TGTGCCAGCAGTGTGACTAGCCCACCCGACGAGCAGTACTTC
cdr3_aa: CASSVTSPPDEQYF
d_call: TRBD2
clone_size: .
v_call: TRBV27
j_call: TRBJ2-7

cdr3_nt: TGTGCCAGCAGCTTATACGGGTACAGGAAGCAGTTCTTC
cdr3_aa: CASSLYGYRKQFF
d_call: .
clone_size: .
v_call: TRBV11-2
j_call: TRBJ2-1

cdr3_nt: TGTGCCAGCAGTGAATTTACAGGGGTGGAAAAACTGTTTTTT
cdr3_aa: CASSEFTGVEKLFF
d_call: TRBD1
clone_size: .
v_call: TRBV25-1
j_call: TRBJ1-4

cdr3_nt: TGTGCCAGCAGCTTGACTGCCCCAGATACGCAGTATTTT
cdr3_aa: CASSLTAPDTQYF
d_call: .
clone_size: .
v_call: TRBV5-4
j_call: TRBJ2-3

cdr3_nt: TGTGCCAGCTCACCACTAGCAGGGATCACTGAAGCTTTCTTT
cdr3_aa: CASSPLAGITEAFF
d_call: .
clone_size: .
v_call: TRBV18
j_call: TRBJ1-1

cdr3_nt: TGTGCCAGCAGTCGACAGGGGGCCTCGAATTCACCCCTCCACTTT
cdr3_aa: CASSRQGASNSPLHF
d_call: TRBD1
clone_size: few
v_call: TRBV2
j_call: TRBJ1-6

cdr3_nt: TGTGCCAGCAGTTTTTATTCGGGACAGGCCCGTCTCCGGCTGTTTTTT
cdr3_aa: CASSFYSGQARLRLFF
d_call: TRBD1
clone_size: few
v_call: TRBV27
j_call: TRBJ1-4

cdr3_nt: TGTGCCTGGAGGGGGGGCTTGGGACAGTATAATTCACCCCTCCACTTT
cdr3_aa: CAWRGGLGQYNSPLHF
d_call: TRBD1
clone_size: .
v_call: TRBV30
j_call: TRBJ1-6

cdr3_nt: TGTGCCAGCAGTTTAGGGCTAACTTCCGAGCAGTACTTC
cdr3_aa: CASSLGLTSEQYF
d_call: .
clone_size: .
v_call: TRBV28
j_call: TRBJ2-7

cdr3_nt: TGTGCCATCTCAGACAGGACAGATACGCAGTATTTT
cdr3_aa: CAISDRTDTQYF
d_call: .
clone_size: few
v_call: TRBV10-3
j_call: TRBJ2-3

cdr3_nt: TGTGCCAGCAGCCAAAGACCGGACAGTGGCTACACCTTC
cdr3_aa: CASSQRPDSGYTF
d_call: .
clone_size: .
v_call: TRBV2
j_call: TRBJ1-2

cdr3_nt: TGTGCCAGCAGTTTCCTAGGACAGGGGACTGACAATGAGCAGTTCTTC
cdr3_aa: CASSFLGQGTDNEQFF
d_call: TRBD1
clone_size: .
v_call: TRBV27
j_call: TRBJ2-1

cdr3_nt: TGTGCCAGCAGCTTTGAAAGTATGGGGCCGAGAAGGCGCAATTCACCCCTCCACTTT
cdr3_aa: CASSFESMGPRRRNSPLHF
d_call: .
clone_size: .
v_call: TRBV12-1
j_call: TRBJ1-6

cdr3_nt: TGTGCCAGCTCACTGTCCACAGCAGGGGCGAGCTACGAGCAGTACTTC
cdr3_aa: CASSLSTAGASYEQYF
d_call: .
clone_size: .
v_call: TRBV18
j_call: TRBJ2-7